This T cell receptor (beta chain) was found in a study of T cells in localized non-small cell lung cancer. Trimming cost V 3 bases and J 4 bases, with 13 bases left between them. Germline values: CDR1 SGHRS, CDR2 YFSETQ. CDR3 length equals 15 residues. Study-wide results and caveats: Longer overall survival was linked to higher blood T cell density. Within adjacent lung there appeared a median around 55 of the top 100 tumor clones.

With regard to this clone: Its antigen is still unknown.

TCRdb's copy holds only in-frame clones and misses some; the assay was immunoSEQ multiplex PCR. This sample carries 70,000 to 95,000 clones, approximately 90% of them seen once, and the ten largest clones take over 4%. The sequences come from PBMCs, collected before any cancer treatment. The receptor comes from a woman aged 35 to 70 with stage II squamous cell lung carcinoma. This chain connects TRBV5-1 to TRBJ2-2; D remains unclear. The CDR3 DNA reads TGCGCCAGCAGCTATGACCCCTCGGGCACCGGGGAGCTGTTTTTT. It is translated as CASSYDPSGTGELFF.